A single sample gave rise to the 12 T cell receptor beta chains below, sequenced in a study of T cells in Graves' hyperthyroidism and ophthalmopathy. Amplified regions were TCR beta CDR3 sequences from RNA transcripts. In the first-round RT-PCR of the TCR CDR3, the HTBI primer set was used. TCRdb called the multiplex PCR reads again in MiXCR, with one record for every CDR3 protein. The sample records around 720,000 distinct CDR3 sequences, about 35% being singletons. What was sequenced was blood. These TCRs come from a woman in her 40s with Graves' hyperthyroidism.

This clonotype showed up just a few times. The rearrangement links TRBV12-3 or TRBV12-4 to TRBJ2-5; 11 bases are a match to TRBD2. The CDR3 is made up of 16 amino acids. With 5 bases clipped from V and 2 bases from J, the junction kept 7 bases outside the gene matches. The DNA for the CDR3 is TGTGCCAGCAGTGCTCGACTAGCGGGGTTACAAGAGACCCAGTACTTC. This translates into CASSARLAGLQETQYF.

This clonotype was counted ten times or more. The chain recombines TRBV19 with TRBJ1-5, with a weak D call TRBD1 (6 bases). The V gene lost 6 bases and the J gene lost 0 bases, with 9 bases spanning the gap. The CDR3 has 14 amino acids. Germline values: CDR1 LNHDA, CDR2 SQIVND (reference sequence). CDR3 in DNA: TGTGCCAGTAGCGGACAGATTAGCAATCAGCCCCAGCATTTT. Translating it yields CASSGQISNQPQHF.

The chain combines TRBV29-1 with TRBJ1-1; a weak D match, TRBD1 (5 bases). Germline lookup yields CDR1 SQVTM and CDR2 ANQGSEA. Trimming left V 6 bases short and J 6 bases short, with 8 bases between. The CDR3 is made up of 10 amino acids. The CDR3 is CSVLGAEAFF. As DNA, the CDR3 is TGCAGCGTCTTGGGGGCTGAAGCTTTCTTT.

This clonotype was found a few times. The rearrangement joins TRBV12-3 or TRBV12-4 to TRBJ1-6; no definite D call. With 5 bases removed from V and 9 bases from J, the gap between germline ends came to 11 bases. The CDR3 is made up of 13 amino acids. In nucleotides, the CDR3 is TGTGCCAGCAGTCTAGGGTTTACTTCACCCCTCCACTTT. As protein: CASSLGFTSPLHF.

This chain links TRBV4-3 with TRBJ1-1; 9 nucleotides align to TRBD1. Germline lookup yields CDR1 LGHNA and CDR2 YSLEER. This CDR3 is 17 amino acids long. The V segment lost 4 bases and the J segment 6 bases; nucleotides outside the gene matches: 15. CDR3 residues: CASSRTGVDRGGPEAFF. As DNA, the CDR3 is TGCGCCAGCAGCCGAACCGGCGTGGACAGGGGTGGTCCTGAAGCTTTCTTT.

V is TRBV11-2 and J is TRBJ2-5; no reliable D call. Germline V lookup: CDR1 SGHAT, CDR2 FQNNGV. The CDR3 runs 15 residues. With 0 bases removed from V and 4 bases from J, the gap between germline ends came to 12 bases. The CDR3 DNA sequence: TGTGCCAGCAGCTTAGATACGGGCATTAGAGAGACCCAGTACTTC. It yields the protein CASSLDTGIRETQYF.

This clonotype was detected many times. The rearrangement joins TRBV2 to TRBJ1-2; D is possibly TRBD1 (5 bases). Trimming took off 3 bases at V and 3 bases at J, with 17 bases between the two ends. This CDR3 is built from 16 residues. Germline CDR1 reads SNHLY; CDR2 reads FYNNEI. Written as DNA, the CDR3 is TGTGCCAGCAGTGATTCTGAGGGGCGAGAGGACTATGGCTACACCTTC. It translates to CASSDSEGREDYGYTF.

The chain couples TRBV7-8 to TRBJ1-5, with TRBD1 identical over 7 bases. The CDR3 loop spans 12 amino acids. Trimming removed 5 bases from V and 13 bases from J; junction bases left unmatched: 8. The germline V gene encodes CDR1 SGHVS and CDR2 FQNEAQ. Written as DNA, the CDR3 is TGTGCCAGCAGCCTCCGGACAGGCAAACAGCATTTT. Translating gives CASSLRTGKQHF. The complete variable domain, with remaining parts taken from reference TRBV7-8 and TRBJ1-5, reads GAGVSQSPRYKVAKRGQDVALRCDPISGHVSLFWYQQALGQGPEFLTYFQNEAQLDKSGLPSDRFFAERPEGSVSTLKIQRTQQEDSAVYLCASSLRTGKQHFGDGTRLSIL.

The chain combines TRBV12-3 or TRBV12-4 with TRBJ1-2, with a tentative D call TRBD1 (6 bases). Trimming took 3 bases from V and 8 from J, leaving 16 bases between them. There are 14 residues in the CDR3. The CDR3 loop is CASSFADSLEGYTF. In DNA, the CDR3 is TGTGCCAGCAGTTTCGCGGACAGTCTTGAGGGCTACACCTTC.

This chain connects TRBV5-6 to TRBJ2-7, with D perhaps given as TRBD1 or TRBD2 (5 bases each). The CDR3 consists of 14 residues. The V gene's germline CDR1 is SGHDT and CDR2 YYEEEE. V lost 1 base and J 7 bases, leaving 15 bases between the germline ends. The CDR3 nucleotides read TGTGCCAGCAGCTTGACAGAGGGGTTGGGAGAGCAGTACTTC. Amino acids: CASSLTEGLGEQYF.

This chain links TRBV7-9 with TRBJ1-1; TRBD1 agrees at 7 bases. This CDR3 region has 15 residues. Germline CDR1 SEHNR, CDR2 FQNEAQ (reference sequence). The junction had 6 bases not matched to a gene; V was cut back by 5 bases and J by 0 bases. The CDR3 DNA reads TGTGCCAGCAGCGTGGCGGACAGGCTGAACACTGAAGCTTTCTTT. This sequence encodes CASSVADRLNTEAFF.

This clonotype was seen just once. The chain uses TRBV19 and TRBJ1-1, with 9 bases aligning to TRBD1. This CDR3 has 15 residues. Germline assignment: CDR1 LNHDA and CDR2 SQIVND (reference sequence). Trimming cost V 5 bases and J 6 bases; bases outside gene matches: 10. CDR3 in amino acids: CASSRGTGNFAEAFF. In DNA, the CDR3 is TGTGCCAGTAGTCGTGGGACAGGGAATTTCGCTGAAGCTTTCTTT.